The sample holds many counts of the clone carrying this TCR beta chain. Antigen unknown. The sample comes from a study of T-cell memory formation after mild COVID-19. Study-wide background: For the most part, TCR clusters were specific to one donor.

CDR1 and CDR2 from the germline V gene are SGHRS and YFSETQ. Trimming removed 9 bases from V and 3 bases from J, with 15 bases in between. The CDR3 loop spans 14 amino acids. TCRdb redid the calling of the 5' RACE reads with MiXCR, one entry per CDR3 protein. The sample yields around 500,000 distinct CDR3 sequences, over 15% seen once. Study conclusions and caveats: Researchers found some responding clones in pre-infection memory, a sign that cross-reactive memory joined.

The sequenced sample was PBMCs or a T cell subset sorted from them (not recorded which). V usage is TRBV5-1 and J usage is TRBJ2-2; D is possibly TRBD2 (5 bases). The clonotype originates from an adult woman who had mild COVID-19 (a few samples of this study predate the infection). Cell type and time point are not known. CDR3 region: CAIRGPTDTGELFF. In nucleotides, the CDR3 is TGCGCCATCCGCGGGCCCACGGACACCGGGGAGCTGTTTTTT.